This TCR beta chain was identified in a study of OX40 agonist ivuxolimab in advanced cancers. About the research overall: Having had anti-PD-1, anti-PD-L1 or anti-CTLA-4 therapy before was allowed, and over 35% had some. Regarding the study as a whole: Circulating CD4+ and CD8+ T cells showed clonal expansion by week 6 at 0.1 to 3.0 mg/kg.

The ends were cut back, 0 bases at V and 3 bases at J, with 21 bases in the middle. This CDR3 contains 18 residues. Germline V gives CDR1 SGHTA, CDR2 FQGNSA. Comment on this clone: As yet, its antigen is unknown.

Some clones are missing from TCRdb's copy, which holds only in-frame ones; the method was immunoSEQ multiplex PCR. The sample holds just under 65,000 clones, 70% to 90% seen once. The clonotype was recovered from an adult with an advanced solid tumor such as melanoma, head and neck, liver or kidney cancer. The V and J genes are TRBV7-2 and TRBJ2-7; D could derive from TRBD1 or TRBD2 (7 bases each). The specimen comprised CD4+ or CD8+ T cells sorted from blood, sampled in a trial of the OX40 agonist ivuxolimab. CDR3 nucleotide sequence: TGTGCCAGCAGCTTAGCGCGGGGGTCGGGGACAGATAACTACGAGCAGTACTTC. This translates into CASSLARGSGTDNYEQYF.